The 27 T cell receptor beta chains below were found in one sample sequenced in a study of blood T cells in healthy people across ages. For the second PCR, which ran for roughly 7 to 11 cycles, a sample-barcoded 5' primer and a J-beta primer mix were used. TCRdb re-analysed the 5' RACE reads in MiXCR, keeping a single row per CDR3 protein. The table includes approximately 1.5 million distinct CDR3 sequences, roughly 30% detected once. The sequencing sample was made of blood. The receptors stem from a woman aged 25 to 39 in good health.

This chain connects TRBV27 to TRBJ1-5; D not certain. The V and J ends lost 8 bases and 3 bases respectively, with 8 bases between them. The CDR3 totals 12 residues. Germline CDR1 reads MNHEY; CDR2 reads SMNVEV (reference sequence). The CDR3 DNA reads as TGTGCCAGCTCCGGCCTCAATCAGCCCCAGCATTTT. Its translation: CASSGLNQPQHF.

The chain joins TRBV15 to TRBJ2-5; maybe TRBD2 (6 bases). The CDR3 runs to 16 residues. The germline gives CDR1 LNHNV, CDR2 YYDKDF (reference sequence). V was shortened by 5 bases and J by 3 bases, with 19 bases between the two germline ends. The CDR3 region is CATSEGRTGQKETQYF. The CDR3 DNA reads TGTGCCACCAGCGAGGGGAGGACGGGGCAAAAAGAGACCCAGTACTTC. Drawing the rest from reference TRBV15 and TRBJ2-5, the complete variable domain is DAMVIQNPRYQVTQFGKPVTLSCSQTLNHNVMYWYQQKSSQAPKLLFHYYDKDFNNEADTPDNFQSRRPNTSFCFLDIRSPGLGDTAMYLCATSEGRTGQKETQYFGPGTRLLVL.

In this sample, this clonotype turned up a few times. V gene TRBV5-1 combines with J gene TRBJ1-5, with D possibly matching TRBD1 (6 bases). This CDR3 is 18 amino acids long. CDR1 is SGHRS, CDR2 YFSETQ, per germline. Trimming stripped 4 bases from V and 0 bases from J, with 20 bases between. Here the CDR3 DNA reads TGCGCCAGCAGCCCATCGGACAGTTGGGACTATAGCAATCAGCCCCAGCATTTT. Its protein is CASSPSDSWDYSNQPQHF.

The chain uses TRBV6-1 and TRBJ2-5; D unresolved. The V gene lost 4 bases and the J gene lost 3 bases, with 12 bases spanning the gap. Germline loops: CDR1 MNHNS, CDR2 SASEGT. The CDR3 totals 14 residues. CDR3 nucleotide sequence: TGTGCCAGCAGTGTCTATAGCCCCAAAGAGACCCAGTACTTC. Translated: CASSVYSPKETQYF.

The V call is TRBV6-5, the J call TRBJ2-1; unclear D gene. The germline V gene has CDR1 MNHEY and CDR2 SVGAGI. This CDR3 is built from 13 residues. V was trimmed by 1 base and J by 8 bases, leaving 9 bases between them. The CDR3 coding sequence is TGTGCCAGCAGTTACTTCGGCGGAGATGAGCAGTTCTTC. As protein: CASSYFGGDEQFF.

This clonotype has more than one count but fewer than ten. The chain employs TRBV7-8 and TRBJ1-2; 10 bases map to TRBD1. The CDR3 sequence is 15 residues long. CDR1 is SGHVS, CDR2 FQNEAQ, per germline. The trim removed 2 bases at V and 3 bases at J, leaving 3 bases unmatched. CDR3 residues: CASSLYGQGDYGYTF. Here the CDR3 DNA reads TGTGCCAGCAGCTTATACGGACAGGGGGACTATGGCTACACCTTC.

This rearrangement joins TRBV11-1 to TRBJ2-6; the match to TRBD1 covers 8 bases. The CDR3 consists of 16 residues. CDR1 and CDR2 from the germline V gene are SGHAT and FQDESV (reference sequence). Unmatched junction bases numbered 3, after V lost 4 bases and J lost 1 base. The CDR3 reads CASSSRGRSGANVLTF. CDR3 in DNA: TGTGCCAGCAGCTCCAGGGGGCGGTCTGGGGCCAACGTCCTGACTTTC.

This clonotype was seen a few times. The rearrangement uses TRBV12-3 or TRBV12-4 and TRBJ1-2; the D gene is possibly TRBD1 (5 bases). V was cut by 6 bases and J by 8 bases, with 16 bases left in between. The CDR3 totals 13 residues. The CDR3 coding sequence is TGTGCCAGCAGCCCATGGGCGGGGGACGGCTACACCTTC. It encodes CASSPWAGDGYTF.

Only a few counts were recorded for this clonotype. The chain carries TRBV25-1 and TRBJ2-1; D possibly uses TRBD1 or TRBD2 (5 bases each). This CDR3 region has 15 residues. Between the trimmed V and J ends, which lost 1 base and 6 bases, there was a span of 13 bases. Per the germline V gene, CDR1 is MGHDK and CDR2 is SYGVNS. CDR3 coding DNA: TGTGCCAGCAGTGAATTTGAGGGGTCCGGCAATGAGCAGTTCTTC. This encodes CASSEFEGSGNEQFF.

The chain combines TRBV23-1 with TRBJ2-5; D not certain. TRBV23-1 falls under the ORF class, with uncertain function. The CDR3 runs 14 residues. V lost 11 bases to trimming and J lost 11 bases, with 27 bases between them. The CDR3 DNA sequence: TGCGCCCGAAGCCCCCATCTCCATCCAGGAAAGCAGTACTTC. It yields the protein CARSPHLHPGKQYF.

This clonotype was seen once. The V gene is TRBV30, the J gene TRBJ2-1; TRBD2 is a possible D gene (6 bases). Trimming shortened V by 2 bases and J by 0 bases, and 8 bases separated the two germline ends. This CDR3 spans 14 amino acids. Germline values: CDR1 GTSNPN, CDR2 SVGIG (reference sequence). The CDR3 loop is CAWSRGSSYNEQFF. CDR3 DNA: TGTGCCTGGAGTCGGGGGAGCTCCTACAATGAGCAGTTCTTC.

This clonotype occurred once. Here the CDR3 reads CASSPDKGQEKLFF. The CDR3 region has the DNA TGTGCCAGCAGTCCGGACAAGGGGCAGGAAAAACTGTTTTTT. This chain connects TRBV7-2 to TRBJ1-4, with D possibly TRBD1 on 5 matching bases. The germline gives CDR1 SGHTA, CDR2 FQGNSA. CDR3 length: 14 residues. The V and J ends lost 6 bases and 8 bases respectively, with 16 bases between them. Using reference TRBV7-2 and TRBJ1-4 for the parts outside the CDR3, the full variable domain is GAGVSQSPSNKVTEKGKDVELRCDPISGHTALYWYRQSLGQGLEFLIYFQGNSAPDKSGLPSDRFSAERTGGSVSTLTIQRTQQEDSAVYLCASSPDKGQEKLFFGSGTQLSVL.

The rearrangement uses TRBV10-2 and TRBJ1-6, with 7 positions matching TRBD1. Looked up from germline, CDR1 is WSHSY and CDR2 is SAAADI. V lost 5 bases and J lost 8; bases outside the gene matches: 6. The CDR3 spans 14 residues. CDR3: CASSMTGIDSPLHF. CDR3 in DNA: TGCGCCAGCAGTATGACAGGGATTGATTCACCCCTCCACTTT.

This clonotype was counted a few times. Sequence at one end of the junction differs from germline and may be a read error. The chain carries TRBV7-9 and TRBJ2-1; TRBD2 matches 8 bases. Germline-derived CDR1 and CDR2 are SEHNR and FQNEAQ (reference sequence). CDR3 size: 12 residues. The DNA of the CDR3 is TGTGCCGGCAGTGGACTAGCTAATGAGCAGTTCTTC. Its translation is CAGSGLANEQFF.

The J gene is TRBJ2-1, the V gene TRBV5-1; TRBD2 aligns across 12 bases. The CDR3 runs 18 residues. CDR1 and CDR2 from the germline V gene are SGHRS and YFSETQ. V lost 4 bases, J lost 6 bases, and 14 bases stayed unmatched. CDR3 sequence (DNA): TGCGCCAGCAGCCCGGGGACTCTAGCGGGAGGGAGGGTCAATGAGCAGTTCTTC. Translating gives CASSPGTLAGGRVNEQFF.

This clonotype turned up a few times. The rearrangement links TRBV12-5 to TRBJ1-2, with a tentative D call TRBD1 (5 bases). The V end was cut by 1 base, the J end by 0 bases, with 12 bases between. Germline lookup yields CDR1 LGHNT and CDR2 FRNRAP. The CDR3 runs to 16 residues. CDR3 nucleotide sequence: TGTGCTAGTGGTTTGGCCCCTCTGGGGGCTAACTATGGCTACACCTTC. Its translation is CASGLAPLGANYGYTF.

This clonotype was counted between two and nine times. The chain joins TRBV20-1 to TRBJ2-1; weak D call: TRBD2 (6 bases). V was shortened by 3 bases and J by 6 bases, with 18 bases between the two germline ends. The germline V gene has CDR1 DFQATT and CDR2 SNEGSKA (reference sequence). There are 15 residues in the CDR3. The CDR3 spells CSARFVGTPPNEQFF. The CDR3 DNA reads as TGCAGTGCTAGGTTTGTCGGGACTCCTCCCAATGAGCAGTTCTTC.

This clonotype has at least ten counts. The chain recombines TRBV29-1 with TRBJ2-1; a possible D gene is TRBD2 (5 bases). V was cut by 6 bases and J by 2 bases, with 17 bases left in between. The CDR3 has 15 residues. Germline V gives CDR1 SQVTM, CDR2 ANQGSEA. The DNA of the CDR3 is TGCAGCGTGGGGAAGCTAGCTTCAGCCTACAATGAGCAGTTCTTC. Translating it yields CSVGKLASAYNEQFF.

The chain uses TRBV7-2 and TRBJ2-4, with TRBD2 identical over 11 bases. Germline loops: CDR1 SGHTA, CDR2 FQGNSA. Unmatched junction bases numbered 21, after V lost 7 bases and J lost 4 bases. The CDR3 extends over 20 amino acids. The CDR3 protein is CASKPKSTSGTQDKKNIQYF. For the CDR3, the DNA is TGTGCCAGCAAGCCTAAATCGACTAGCGGGACACAAGATAAGAAAAACATTCAGTACTTC. Combining the CDR3 with reference TRBV7-2 and TRBJ2-4 gives the whole variable domain GAGVSQSPSNKVTEKGKDVELRCDPISGHTALYWYRQSLGQGLEFLIYFQGNSAPDKSGLPSDRFSAERTGGSVSTLTIQRTQQEDSAVYLCASKPKSTSGTQDKKNIQYFGAGTRLSVL.

This clonotype was picked up a small number of times. The DNA for the CDR3 is TGTGCCAGCAGCTTGTTTCCCCTGAGCTCCTACAATGAGCAGTTCTTC. Its protein product is CASSLFPLSSYNEQFF. V and J are TRBV5-6 and TRBJ2-1; D is undetermined. The CDR3 loop spans 16 amino acids. The germline V gene encodes CDR1 SGHDT and CDR2 YYEEEE. Trimming left V 1 base short and J 0 bases short, with 11 bases between.

This clonotype was detected many times. The chain carries TRBV27 and TRBJ2-1; perhaps TRBD2 as D (6 bases). The CDR3 sequence is 13 residues long. Germline CDR1 and CDR2: MNHEY and SMNVEV (reference sequence). Trimming removed 0 bases at V and 9 bases at J, with 9 bases between. This CDR3 reads CASSLSGLVEQFF. The CDR3 nucleotides are TGTGCCAGCAGTTTATCGGGACTGGTTGAGCAGTTCTTC.

Many counts were recorded for this clonotype. The chain employs TRBV6-2 or TRBV6-3 and TRBJ2-7; TRBD1 is a possible D gene (5 bases). The CDR3 is 12 amino acids. The germline V gene encodes CDR1 MNHEY and CDR2 SVGEGT. Between the trimmed V and J ends, which lost 2 bases and 3 bases, there was a span of 5 bases. The CDR3 DNA sequence: TGTGCCAGCAGTTACCAGGGCTACGAGCAGTACTTC. Amino acid sequence: CASSYQGYEQYF.

This clonotype turned up a few times. The CDR3 DNA is TGTGCCAGCCCAGTGGAGGGGAGCACCGGGGAGCTGTTTTTT. Residues: CASPVEGSTGELFF. The J gene is TRBJ2-2, the V gene TRBV7-9, with D possibly matching TRBD2 (6 bases). Trimming pared 8 bases from V and 4 bases from J, leaving 14 bases between. Germline V lookup: CDR1 SEHNR, CDR2 FQNEAQ (reference sequence). CDR3 length: 14 residues.

This clonotype was counted only a few times. The gene calls are TRBV6-1 and TRBJ2-6; the D is unclear. Trimming left V 5 bases short and J 2 bases short, with 7 bases between. Germline values: CDR1 MNHNS, CDR2 SASEGT. The CDR3 is 14 residues long. As DNA, the CDR3 is TGTGCCAGCAGTCCACACCCTGGGGCCAACGTCCTGACTTTC. Amino acids: CASSPHPGANVLTF.

Concerning this clonotype: This could be a read error, since a much larger clone is one nucleotide away. The rearrangement uses TRBV10-3 and TRBJ2-7; no clear D. Trimming took 3 bases from V and 3 from J, leaving 6 bases between them. This CDR3 spans 12 amino acids. Germline V gene lookup returns CDR1 ENHRY and CDR2 SYGVKD. The CDR3 nucleotides read TGTGCCATCAGTGATGACCACTACGAGCAGTACTTC. This gives the protein CAISDDHYEQYF.

V usage is TRBV7-2 and J usage is TRBJ1-1; no reliable D call. The V gene's germline CDR1 is SGHTA and CDR2 FQGNSA. Trimming removed 5 bases at V and 4 bases at J, with 17 bases between. The CDR3 is 15 residues long. The chain's CDR3 is CASSLYLAGVTEAFF. The CDR3 DNA sequence: TGTGCCAGCAGCCTATATCTAGCTGGGGTCACTGAAGCTTTCTTT. Looking up the rest from reference TRBV7-2 and TRBJ1-1 gives the full variable domain: GAGVSQSPSNKVTEKGKDVELRCDPISGHTALYWYRQSLGQGLEFLIYFQGNSAPDKSGLPSDRFSAERTGGSVSTLTIQRTQQEDSAVYLCASSLYLAGVTEAFFGQGTRLTVV.

This clonotype was seen a few times. The J gene is TRBJ2-7, the V gene TRBV4-1; D could derive from TRBD1 or TRBD2 (5 bases each). The germline V gene encodes CDR1 MGHRA and CDR2 YSYEKL. The V end lost 4 bases, the J end lost 0 bases, and 16 bases lay between the germline ends. CDR3 length equals 16 residues. CDR3 DNA sequence: TGCGCCAGCAGCCTTGCGTGGGGGAAGAGCTCCTACGAGCAGTACTTC. As protein: CASSLAWGKSSYEQYF.